This TCR beta chain was recorded in a study of blood T cells in healthy people across ages. Primed by a sample-barcoded 5' primer and a J-beta primer mix, a second PCR proceeded for roughly 7 to 11 cycles. TCRdb used MiXCR to reprocess the 5' RACE reads, holding one entry per CDR3 protein. The table records approximately 400,000 distinct CDR3 sequences, 52% of them present only once. This clonotype was recorded a few times. V lost 4 bases to trimming and J lost 2 bases, with 6 bases between them. Germline lookup yields CDR1 MGHDK and CDR2 SYGVNS. The CDR3 runs 12 residues. Sequencing input: blood. This chain uses TRBV25-1 with TRBJ2-7; D unclear. This receptor was taken from a man aged 55 to 70 in good health. CDR3 sequence reads: CASSAHPYEQYF. CDR3 nucleotides: TGTGCCAGCAGTGCGCATCCCTACGAGCAGTACTTC.